The 22 T cell receptor beta chains in this list originate from one sample, sequenced in a study of T cell responses to AZD1222 COVID-19 vaccine. The assay was immunoSEQ multiplex PCR, and TCRdb's table has in-frame clones only and misses some. Here the sample spans 130,000 to 150,000 clones, about 92% being singletons. Sequencing was performed on peripheral blood, taken on day 0 of AZD1222 vaccination. These receptors all stem from an adult in good health.

The CDR3 is CSVENLQGPVYEQYF. The CDR3 DNA is TGCAGCGTTGAAAACCTACAGGGACCTGTCTACGAGCAGTACTTC. This chain uses TRBV29-1 with TRBJ2-7; D is perhaps TRBD1 (6 bases). The CDR3 contains 15 residues. The V end lost 2 bases, the J end lost 3 bases, and 17 bases lay between the germline ends. The germline V gene has CDR1 SQVTM and CDR2 ANQGSEA.

CDR3 loop: CASSLGDYNEQFF. CDR3 nucleotides: TGTGCCAGCAGCTTGGGGGACTACAATGAGCAGTTCTTC. This chain joins TRBV5-4 and TRBJ2-1; D not resolved. CDR3 size: 13 residues. Trimming cost V 0 bases and J 3 bases, with 4 bases left between them. From germline, CDR1 is SGHNT and CDR2 YYREEE (reference sequence).

This clone was seen a single time. The V call is TRBV14, the J call TRBJ2-7; 11 bases are shared with TRBD2. CDR1 is SGHDN, CDR2 FVKESK, per germline. V shed 3 bases and J 3 bases; nucleotides not matched to a gene: 4. This CDR3 region has 15 residues. CDR3 in amino acids: CASSQRLAGNYEQYF. The CDR3 nucleotides are TGTGCCAGCAGCCAGCGACTAGCGGGGAACTACGAGCAGTACTTC.

V and J are TRBV4-2 and TRBJ2-7, with TRBD1 as a possible D gene (5 bases). CDR1 LGHNA and CDR2 YNFKEQ come from the germline V gene. The V end was cut by 3 bases, the J end by 2 bases, with 11 bases between. This CDR3 region has 14 residues. The chain's CDR3 is CASSQLGATYEQYF. The CDR3 coding sequence is TGTGCCAGCAGCCAGTTAGGGGCTACCTACGAGCAGTACTTC.

This chain joins TRBV18 and TRBJ2-7, with D unresolved. Trimming shortened V by 3 bases and J by 2 bases, and 14 bases separated the two germline ends. Germline assignment: CDR1 KGHSH and CDR2 LQKENI. The CDR3 consists of 15 residues. The chain's CDR3 is CASSPRRVDTYEQYF. The CDR3 bases are TGTGCCAGCTCACCTAGGAGAGTGGATACCTACGAGCAGTACTTC.

The chain employs TRBV6-6 and TRBJ1-5, with 9 bases fitting TRBD1. With V trimmed by 2 bases and J by 2 bases, 4 bases remained unmatched. Germline CDR1 reads MNHNY; CDR2 reads SVGAGI (reference sequence). The CDR3 consists of 16 residues. CDR3 amino acids: CASSYQQGAGNQPQHF. Here the CDR3 DNA reads TGTGCCAGCAGTTACCAACAGGGGGCGGGCAATCAGCCCCAGCATTTT.

The chain combines TRBV6-5 with TRBJ1-1; possibly TRBD1 for D (5 bases). Between the trimmed V and J ends, which lost 6 bases and 5 bases, there was a span of 19 bases. From germline, CDR1 is MNHEY and CDR2 SVGAGI. This CDR3 is built from 15 residues. This chain's CDR3 is CASRLGGGEWTEAFF. In DNA form, the CDR3 reads TGTGCCAGCAGACTCGGGGGAGGGGAATGGACTGAAGCTTTCTTT.

The chain recombines TRBV6-6 with TRBJ1-2; TRBD1 aligns across 7 bases. The CDR3 runs to 13 residues. Germline CDR1 is MNHNY and CDR2 is SVGAGI (reference sequence). The junction had 3 bases not matched to a gene; V was cut back by 2 bases and J by 6 bases. The chain's CDR3 is CASSYDRVHGYTF. The CDR3 coding sequence is TGTGCCAGCAGTTACGACAGGGTTCATGGCTACACCTTC.

The J gene is TRBJ1-2, the V gene TRBV6-5; D ambiguous. Germline-derived CDR1 and CDR2 are MNHEY and SVGAGI. The ends were cut back, 2 bases at V and 9 bases at J, with 16 bases in the middle. The length of the CDR3 is 14 residues. CDR3 sequence: CASSYGFKGPRYTF. The CDR3 nucleotides read TGTGCCAGCAGTTACGGGTTTAAGGGTCCGCGCTACACCTTC.

This chain uses TRBV6-6 with TRBJ1-6; 8 nucleotides match TRBD1. Trimming removed 6 bases from V and 7 bases from J; junction bases left unmatched: 5. Germline V gene sequence: CDR1 MNHNY, CDR2 SVGAGI (reference sequence). The CDR3 is 14 amino acids. CDR3 protein: CASRGGQGNSPLHF. The CDR3 nucleotides are TGTGCCAGCAGGGGAGGACAGGGAAATTCACCCCTCCACTTT.

With respect to this clone: Different DNA sequences within this sample yield the same CDR3. This chain joins TRBV6-5 and TRBJ2-1; 14 positions match TRBD2. The CDR3 has 16 residues. J gave up 7 bases and V 2 bases, and 4 bases lay outside the gene matches. The germline V gene has CDR1 MNHEY and CDR2 SVGAGI. The CDR3 bases are TGTGCCAGCAGTTACGGACTAGCGGGAGGTTTAAATGAGCAGTTCTTC. Its protein product is CASSYGLAGGLNEQFF.

This chain links TRBV19 with TRBJ1-3; D gene uncertain. Trimming left V 7 bases short and J 2 bases short, with 15 bases between. This CDR3 spans 15 amino acids. CDR1 is LNHDA and CDR2 is SQIVND in the germline V gene (reference sequence). The DNA of the CDR3 is TGTGCCAGTACCCCGGACGCAACAGCTGGAAACACCATATATTTT. Translated: CASTPDATAGNTIYF.

This chain connects TRBV19 to TRBJ2-3, with 13 nucleotides matching TRBD2. Germline V gene data show CDR1 as LNHDA and CDR2 as SQIVND (reference sequence). This CDR3 comprises 15 residues. Germline trimming cut 6 bases from V and 5 bases from J; bases unmatched to any gene: 5. For the CDR3, the DNA is TGTGCCAGTAGCCCACTAGCGGGGGGGTTAGATACGCAGTATTTT. The encoded protein is CASSPLAGGLDTQYF.

J is TRBJ2-1 and V is TRBV25-1, with 8 bases aligning to TRBD1. This CDR3 spans 12 amino acids. The V and J ends lost 10 bases and 8 bases, in that order; junction bases with no gene match: 7. Germline loops: CDR1 MGHDK, CDR2 SYGVNS. This chain's CDR3 is CAKATGVDEQFF. The CDR3 DNA follows: TGTGCCAAGGCGACAGGGGTGGATGAGCAGTTCTTC. Variable domain in full (rest from reference TRBV25-1 and TRBJ2-1): EADIYQTPRYLVIGTGKKITLECSQTMGHDKMYWYQQDPGMELHLIHYSYGVNSTEKGDLSSESTVSRIRTEHFPLTLESARPSHTSQYLCAKATGVDEQFFGPGTRLTVL.

V is TRBV6-2 or TRBV6-3 and J is TRBJ1-1; maybe TRBD1 (5 bases). Germline V gene sequence: CDR1 MNHEY, CDR2 SVGEGT. V lost 4 bases and J lost 1, with 7 bases in between. This CDR3 is built from 13 residues. For the CDR3, the DNA is TGTGCCAGCAGTTGGGGCAGGAACACTGAAGCTTTCTTT. Translation gives CASSWGRNTEAFF.

V and J are TRBV7-2 and TRBJ1-6; 7 positions match TRBD1. The CDR3 covers 15 residues. Germline CDR1 SGHTA, CDR2 FQGNSA. V shed 1 base, J shed 10 bases, and the junction held 7 bases outside the gene matches. CDR3 DNA sequence: TGTGCCAGCAGCTTAGGGGGCAGGGGGTTCTCACCCCTCCACTTT. Protein sequence: CASSLGGRGFSPLHF.

This chain links TRBV6-5 with TRBJ1-2; no definite D call. The CDR3 length is 14 residues. V shed 8 bases and J shed 1 base, with 14 bases lying between them. Germline CDR1 is MNHEY and CDR2 is SVGAGI. CDR3 protein: CASRRGHSNYGYTF. In nucleotides, the CDR3 is TGTGCCAGCCGGCGCGGCCATAGTAACTATGGCTACACCTTC.

The rearrangement joins TRBV7-8 to TRBJ1-1; the D gene is possibly TRBD1 (5 bases). The CDR3 loop spans 16 amino acids. Trimming removed 1 base from V and 0 bases from J, with 12 bases in between. Germline V gives CDR1 SGHVS, CDR2 FQNEAQ. The CDR3 region is CASSLVPGPMNTEAFF. For the CDR3, the DNA is TGTGCCAGCAGCTTAGTTCCAGGGCCTATGAACACTGAAGCTTTCTTT.

The chain uses TRBV9 and TRBJ2-6, with 7 positions matching TRBD1. V gave up 4 bases and J gave up 4 bases; unmatched junction bases: 14. The CDR3 is 18 residues long. Germline CDR1 SGDLS, CDR2 YYNGEE. CDR3 protein: CASSTSKTQGTGANVLTF. In DNA, the CDR3 is TGTGCCAGCAGCACATCCAAGACACAGGGGACCGGGGCCAACGTCCTGACTTTC.

The chain recombines TRBV9 with TRBJ1-5; D not resolved. Germline loops: CDR1 SGDLS, CDR2 YYNGEE. There are 19 residues in the CDR3. Trimming removed 0 bases at V and 6 bases at J, with 25 bases between. The CDR3 spells CASSVGFNGVEGYIQPQHF. In nucleotides, the CDR3 is TGTGCCAGCAGCGTAGGTTTTAATGGAGTCGAGGGCTATATTCAGCCCCAGCATTTT. The entire variable domain, with the rest obtained from reference TRBV9 and TRBJ1-5, is as follows: DSGVTQTPKHLITATGQRVTLRCSPRSGDLSVYWYQQSLDQGLQFLIQYYNGEERAKGNILERFSAQQFPDLHSELNLSSLELGDSALYFCASSVGFNGVEGYIQPQHFGDGTRLSIL.

This rearrangement joins TRBV2 to TRBJ1-4; weak D call: TRBD1 (5 bases). The CDR3 consists of 14 residues. Germline CDR1 reads SNHLY; CDR2 reads FYNNEI. V lost 2 bases and J lost 8, with 12 bases in between. CDR3 bases: TGTGCCAGCAGTGAAACCGGGACCCTGGAAAAACTGTTTTTT. Its translation is CASSETGTLEKLFF.

J is TRBJ1-1 and V is TRBV29-1; D uncertain. Germline assignment: CDR1 SQVTM and CDR2 ANQGSEA. This CDR3 contains 12 residues. Trimming left V 2 bases short and J 4 bases short, with 8 bases between. DNA for the CDR3: TGCAGCGTTGAATCTTCGGGCACTGAAGCTTTCTTT. Its protein product is CSVESSGTEAFF.